This entry lists 14 T cell receptor beta chains sequenced from one sample in a study of T cells after somatic rescue of genetic block. Measured with immunoSEQ multiplex PCR; TCRdb has only the in-frame clones, and not every one. The sample gives tens of thousands of clones, 80% to 90% of which show up once; roughly 1.7% is in the top ten. The sequencing sample was made of peripheral blood mononuclear cells (PBMCs). Every receptor here comes from a woman aged 18-29 years.

V and J are TRBV4-1 and TRBJ1-3; 7 bases map to TRBD1. The CDR3 has 15 amino acids. CDR1 and CDR2 (germline): MGHRA, YSYEKL. The V segment lost 0 bases and the J segment 8 bases; nucleotides outside the gene matches: 7. The CDR3 sequence is CASSQEGAGGDTIYF. The CDR3 DNA follows: TGCGCCAGCAGCCAAGAGGGGGCAGGGGGAGACACCATATATTTT.

V is TRBV19 and J is TRBJ2-2; D possibly matches TRBD1 or TRBD2 (5 bases each). The CDR3 has 14 amino acids. V lost 6 bases and J lost 5, with 13 bases in between. CDR1 is LNHDA, CDR2 SQIVND, per germline (reference sequence). DNA for the CDR3: TGTGCCAGTAGACTCCAGGGAGATACCGGGGAGCTGTTTTTT. It translates to CASRLQGDTGELFF.

The table lists this clone with a few counts. The V call is TRBV10-3, the J call TRBJ2-1; maybe TRBD2 (6 bases). The CDR3 runs to 15 residues. Trimming removed 3 bases from V and 9 bases from J, with 18 bases in between. Germline V lookup: CDR1 ENHRY, CDR2 SYGVKD. In DNA form, the CDR3 reads TGTGCCATCAGTGACGCGGGACTGCCTTTGAGTGAGCAGTTCTTC. This encodes CAISDAGLPLSEQFF.

The chain is built from TRBV6-1 and TRBJ1-1; perhaps TRBD1 as D (5 bases). The CDR3 totals 15 residues. The V and J ends lost 4 bases and 5 bases respectively, with 17 bases between them. CDR1 is MNHNS and CDR2 is SASEGT in the germline V gene. CDR3 DNA sequence: TGTGCCAGCAGTGCCCACAGGTCGGATGGGACTGAAGCTTTCTTT. Protein product: CASSAHRSDGTEAFF.

The chain joins TRBV6-5 to TRBJ2-1; 7 nucleotides align to TRBD2. This CDR3 is built from 16 residues. Looked up from germline, CDR1 is MNHEY and CDR2 is SVGAGI. Unmatched junction bases numbered 8, after V lost 0 bases and J lost 6 bases. The CDR3 spells CASSYSEGGPPNEQFF. CDR3 sequence (DNA): TGTGCCAGCAGTTACTCTGAGGGAGGGCCACCCAATGAGCAGTTCTTC.

This rearrangement joins TRBV18 to TRBJ2-1; 12 bases are shared with TRBD1. V dropped 4 bases and J dropped 4; count of bases not matched to a gene: 5. The CDR3 consists of 16 residues. CDR1 is KGHSH and CDR2 is LQKENI in the germline V gene. In DNA form, the CDR3 reads TGTGCCAGCTCACTCAGGGACAGGGGGCTTTACAATGAGCAGTTCTTC. It is translated as CASSLRDRGLYNEQFF. Full variable domain (outside the CDR3, taken from reference TRBV18 and TRBJ2-1): NAGVMQNPRHLVRRRGQEARLRCSPMKGHSHVYWYRQLPEEGLKFMVYLQKENIIDESGMPKERFSAEFPKEGPSILRIQQVVRGDSAAYFCASSLRDRGLYNEQFFGPGTRLTVL.

This clone was observed a single time. The chain joins TRBV6-5 to TRBJ1-1, with D perhaps matching TRBD1 (6 bases). CDR3 length: 14 residues. Looked up from germline, CDR1 is MNHEY and CDR2 is SVGAGI. V lost 6 bases and J 5 bases, leaving 16 bases between the germline ends. The CDR3 loop reads CASRDTTGTTEAFF. The CDR3, as DNA: TGTGCCAGCAGGGATACAACAGGGACGACTGAAGCTTTCTTT.

The V gene is TRBV28, the J gene TRBJ1-1; TRBD1 agrees at 8 bases. The V segment lost 5 bases and the J segment 8 bases; nucleotides outside the gene matches: 7. Germline V gives CDR1 MDHEN, CDR2 SYDVKM. This CDR3 spans 13 amino acids. The CDR3 reads CASSPGQGGEAFF. CDR3 in DNA: TGTGCCAGCAGTCCCGGACAGGGAGGGGAAGCTTTCTTT.

V and J are TRBV6-1 and TRBJ2-1, with D perhaps matching TRBD2 (6 bases). CDR3 length: 16 residues. Germline CDR1 is MNHNS and CDR2 is SASEGT. Trimming shortened V by 4 bases and J by 2 bases, and 15 bases separated the two germline ends. As DNA, the CDR3 is TGTGCCAGCAGTGGTCTACTAAGGGAGGCCTACAATGAGCAGTTCTTC. This gives the protein CASSGLLREAYNEQFF.

The J gene is TRBJ1-3, the V gene TRBV19; D is uncertain. Deletions cut 3 bases from V and 0 bases from J, with 15 bases between. Germline CDR1 reads LNHDA; CDR2 reads SQIVND (reference sequence). This CDR3 spans 17 amino acids. The chain's CDR3 is CASSMREGGGSGNTIYF. DNA for the CDR3: TGTGCCAGTAGTATGAGGGAAGGTGGCGGCTCTGGAAACACCATATATTTT.

The rearrangement links TRBV25-1 to TRBJ2-3; D gene unclear. Deletions cut 4 bases from V and 6 bases from J, with 8 bases between. CDR1 and CDR2 from the germline V gene are MGHDK and SYGVNS. CDR3 length equals 12 residues. The DNA for the CDR3 is TGTGCCAGCAGTGTATTACGGGATACGCAGTATTTT. It is translated as CASSVLRDTQYF. Looking up the rest from reference TRBV25-1 and TRBJ2-3 gives the full variable domain: EADIYQTPRYLVIGTGKKITLECSQTMGHDKMYWYQQDPGMELHLIHYSYGVNSTEKGDLSSESTVSRIRTEHFPLTLESARPSHTSQYLCASSVLRDTQYFGPGTRLTVL.

V is TRBV5-1 and J is TRBJ2-7; possibly TRBD1 for D (6 bases). Germline lookup yields CDR1 SGHRS and CDR2 YFSETQ. V was cut by 4 bases and J by 0 bases, with 11 bases left in between. The CDR3 consists of 14 residues. CDR3 amino acids: CASSPGTPSYEQYF. The CDR3 nucleotides read TGCGCCAGCAGCCCAGGGACACCCTCCTACGAGCAGTACTTC.

This sequence joins TRBV29-1 and TRBJ1-1, with 7 bases matching TRBD1. The CDR3 is made up of 14 amino acids. CDR1 and CDR2 from the germline V gene are SQVTM and ANQGSEA. The ends lost 4 bases at V and 0 bases at J; junction bases unmatched: 5. CDR3 region: CSVVGQLMNTEAFF. Here the CDR3 DNA reads TGCAGCGTTGTGGGACAGCTAATGAACACTGAAGCTTTCTTT.

The chain joins TRBV11-3 to TRBJ2-5; D call uncertain. The germline V gene has CDR1 SGHNT and CDR2 YENEEA. Trimming pared 1 base from V and 2 bases from J, leaving 11 bases between. This CDR3 spans 15 amino acids. The CDR3 region has the DNA TGTGCCAGCAGCTTAGGGGCAGCGCCTCAAGAGACCCAGTACTTC. The encoded protein is CASSLGAAPQETQYF.